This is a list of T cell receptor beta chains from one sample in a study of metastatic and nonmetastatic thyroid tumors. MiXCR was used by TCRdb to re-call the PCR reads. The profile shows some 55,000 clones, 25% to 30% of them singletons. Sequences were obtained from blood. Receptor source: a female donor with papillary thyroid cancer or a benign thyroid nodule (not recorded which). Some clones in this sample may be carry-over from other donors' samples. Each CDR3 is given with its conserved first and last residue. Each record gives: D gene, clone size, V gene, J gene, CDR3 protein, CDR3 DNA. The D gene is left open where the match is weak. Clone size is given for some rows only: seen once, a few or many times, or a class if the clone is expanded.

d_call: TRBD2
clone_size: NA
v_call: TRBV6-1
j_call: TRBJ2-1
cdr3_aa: CASSEPGGGSYNEQFF
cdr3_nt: TGTGCCAGCAGTGAACCCGGGGGGGGGTCCTACAATGAGCAGTTCTTC

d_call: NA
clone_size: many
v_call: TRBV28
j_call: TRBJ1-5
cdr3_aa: CASSYYGGGNQPQHF
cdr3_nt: TGTGCCAGCAGCTACTATGGGGGTGGAAATCAGCCCCAGCATTTT

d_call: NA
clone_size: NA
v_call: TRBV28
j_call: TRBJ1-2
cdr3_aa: CASSLLGNGYTF
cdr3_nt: TGTGCCAGCAGTTTACTGGGAAATGGCTACACCTTC

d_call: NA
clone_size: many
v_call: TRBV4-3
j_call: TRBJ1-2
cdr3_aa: CASSSGGGGNGYTF
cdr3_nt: TGCGCCAGCAGCTCTGGGGGGGGCGGGAATGGCTACACCTTC

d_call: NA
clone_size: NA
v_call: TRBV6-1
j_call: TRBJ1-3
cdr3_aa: CATSGGRGLSGYTIYF
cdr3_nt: TGTGCCACCAGTGGGGGAAGGGGACTCTCTGGATACACCATATATTTT

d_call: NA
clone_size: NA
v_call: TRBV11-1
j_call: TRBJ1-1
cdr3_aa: CASSLGQAQAFF
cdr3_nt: TGTGCCAGCAGCTTAGGTCAAGCTCAAGCTTTCTTT

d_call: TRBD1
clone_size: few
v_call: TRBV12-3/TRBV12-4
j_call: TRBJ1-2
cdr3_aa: CASSQGQGGYGYTF
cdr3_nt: TGCGCCAGCAGTCAAGGACAGGGAGGATATGGCTACACCTTC

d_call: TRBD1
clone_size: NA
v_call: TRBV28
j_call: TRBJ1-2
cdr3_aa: CASSLFGQGVGYTF
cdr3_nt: TGTGCCAGCAGCCTCTTCGGACAGGGAGTTGGCTACACCTTC

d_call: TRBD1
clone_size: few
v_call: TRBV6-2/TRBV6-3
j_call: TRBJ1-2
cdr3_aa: CASRATGNYGYTF
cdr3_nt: TGTGCCAGCAGAGCGACAGGGAACTATGGCTACACCTTC

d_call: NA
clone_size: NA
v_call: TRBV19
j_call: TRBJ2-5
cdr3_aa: CASSMPASGYQETQYF
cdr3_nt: TGTGCCAGTAGTATGCCCGCTTCAGGGTACCAAGAGACCCAGTACTTC

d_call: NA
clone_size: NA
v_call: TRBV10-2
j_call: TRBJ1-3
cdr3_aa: CASRRDGSKVSGNTIYF
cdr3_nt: TGCGCCAGCAGAAGGGACGGGTCGAAGGTTTCCGGAAACACCATATATTTT

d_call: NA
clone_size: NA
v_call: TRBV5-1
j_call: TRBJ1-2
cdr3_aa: CASSTEPGQRASYGYTF
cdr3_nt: TGCGCCAGCAGCACAGAACCCGGACAGAGAGCTTCATATGGCTACACCTTC

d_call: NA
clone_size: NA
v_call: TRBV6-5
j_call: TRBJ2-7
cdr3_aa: CASSVGQLSTYEQYF
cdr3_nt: TGTGCCAGCAGTGTAGGACAGCTAAGTACCTACGAGCAGTACTTC

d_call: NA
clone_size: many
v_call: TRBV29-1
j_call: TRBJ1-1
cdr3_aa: CSVFKRGAVNTEAFF
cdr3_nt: TGCAGCGTCTTCAAGCGGGGGGCGGTGAACACTGAAGCTTTCTTT

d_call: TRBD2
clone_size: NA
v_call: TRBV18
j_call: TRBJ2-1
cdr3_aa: CASSPPNPAGLNEQFF
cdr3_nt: TGTGCCAGCTCACCACCCAATCCAGCGGGGTTGAATGAGCAGTTCTTC

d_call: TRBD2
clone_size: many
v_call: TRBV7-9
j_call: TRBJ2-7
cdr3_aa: CASSLSSGRSEQYF
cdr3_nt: TGTGCCAGCAGCCTCTCTAGCGGGAGGAGCGAGCAGTACTTC

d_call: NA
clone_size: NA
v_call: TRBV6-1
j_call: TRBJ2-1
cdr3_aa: CASSEALRGHLTDNEQFF
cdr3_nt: TGTGCCAGCAGTGAAGCGCTTCGGGGGCACCTTACGGACAATGAGCAGTTCTTC

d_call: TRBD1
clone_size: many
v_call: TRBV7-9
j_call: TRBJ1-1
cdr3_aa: CASSGTGLEAFF
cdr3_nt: TGTGCCAGCAGCGGGACAGGCCTTGAAGCTTTCTTT

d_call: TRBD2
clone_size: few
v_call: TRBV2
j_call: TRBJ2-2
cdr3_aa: CASSQWTRTGELFF
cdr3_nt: TGTGCCAGCAGCCAATGGACTAGGACCGGGGAGCTGTTTTTT

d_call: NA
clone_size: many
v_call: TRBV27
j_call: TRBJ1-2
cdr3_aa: CASSRGTSTNGYTF
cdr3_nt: TGTGCCAGCAGCCGAGGGACGAGTACTAATGGCTACACCTTC

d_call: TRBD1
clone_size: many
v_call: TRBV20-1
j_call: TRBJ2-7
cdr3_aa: CSARPPTGWDYEQYF
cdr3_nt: TGCAGTGCTAGACCACCGACAGGGTGGGACTACGAGCAGTACTTC

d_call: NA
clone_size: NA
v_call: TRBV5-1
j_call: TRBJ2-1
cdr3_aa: CASSPLPENYNEQFF
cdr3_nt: TGCGCCAGCAGCCCCCTCCCGGAAAATTACAATGAGCAGTTCTTC

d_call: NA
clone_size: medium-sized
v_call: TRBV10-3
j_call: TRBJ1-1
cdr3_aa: CATAQQANTEAFF
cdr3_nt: TGTGCCACCGCCCAACAGGCTAACACTGAAGCTTTCTTT

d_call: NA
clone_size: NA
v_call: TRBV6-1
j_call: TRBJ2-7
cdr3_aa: CASSKNRDTYEQYF
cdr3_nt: TGTGCCAGCAGTAAAAACCGGGACACCTACGAGCAGTACTTC

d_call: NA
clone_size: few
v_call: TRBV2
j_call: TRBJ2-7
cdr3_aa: CASSEQGYYEQYF
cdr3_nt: TGTGCCAGCAGCGAACAGGGATACTACGAGCAGTACTTC

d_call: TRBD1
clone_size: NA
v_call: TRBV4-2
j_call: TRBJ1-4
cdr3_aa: CASSEEGQGEKLFF
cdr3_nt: TGTGCCAGCAGCGAAGAGGGACAGGGTGAAAAACTGTTTTTT

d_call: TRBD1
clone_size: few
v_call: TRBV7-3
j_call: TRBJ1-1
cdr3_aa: CASSRDRDNTEAFF
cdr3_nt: TGTGCCAGCAGCCGGGACAGGGACAACACTGAAGCTTTCTTT

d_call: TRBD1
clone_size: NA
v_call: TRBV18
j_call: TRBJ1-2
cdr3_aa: CASSRTGGFLTADGYTF
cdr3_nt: TGTGCCAGCTCTCGAACAGGGGGCTTCCTTACTGCGGATGGCTACACCTTC

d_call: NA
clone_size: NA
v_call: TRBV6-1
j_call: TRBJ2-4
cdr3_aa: CASSGQGAGAKNIQYF
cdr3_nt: TGTGCCAGCAGTGGACAAGGGGCCGGGGCCAAAAACATTCAGTACTTC

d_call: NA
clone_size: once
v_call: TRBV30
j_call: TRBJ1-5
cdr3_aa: CAWSTGTPGQPQHF
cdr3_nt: TGTGCCTGGAGTACCGGGACTCCGGGGCAGCCCCAGCATTTT

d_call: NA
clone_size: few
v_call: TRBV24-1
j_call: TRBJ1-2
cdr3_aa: CATSDSERSFYGYTF
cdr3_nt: TGTGCCACCAGTGATTCGGAAAGGTCTTTCTATGGCTACACCTTC

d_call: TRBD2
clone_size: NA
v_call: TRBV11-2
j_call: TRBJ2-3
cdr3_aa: CASSLGTSGRTDTQYF
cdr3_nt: TGTGCCAGCAGCTTGGGGACTAGCGGGAGAACAGATACGCAGTATTTT

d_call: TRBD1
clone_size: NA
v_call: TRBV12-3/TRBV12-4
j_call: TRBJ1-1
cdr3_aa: CASSLRGTGRDTEAFF
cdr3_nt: TGTGCCAGCAGTTTAAGGGGGACAGGGAGGGACACTGAAGCTTTCTTT

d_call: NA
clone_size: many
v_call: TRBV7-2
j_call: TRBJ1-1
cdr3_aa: CASSLVKGSTEAFF
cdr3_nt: TGTGCCAGCAGCTTAGTAAAAGGGAGTACTGAAGCTTTCTTT